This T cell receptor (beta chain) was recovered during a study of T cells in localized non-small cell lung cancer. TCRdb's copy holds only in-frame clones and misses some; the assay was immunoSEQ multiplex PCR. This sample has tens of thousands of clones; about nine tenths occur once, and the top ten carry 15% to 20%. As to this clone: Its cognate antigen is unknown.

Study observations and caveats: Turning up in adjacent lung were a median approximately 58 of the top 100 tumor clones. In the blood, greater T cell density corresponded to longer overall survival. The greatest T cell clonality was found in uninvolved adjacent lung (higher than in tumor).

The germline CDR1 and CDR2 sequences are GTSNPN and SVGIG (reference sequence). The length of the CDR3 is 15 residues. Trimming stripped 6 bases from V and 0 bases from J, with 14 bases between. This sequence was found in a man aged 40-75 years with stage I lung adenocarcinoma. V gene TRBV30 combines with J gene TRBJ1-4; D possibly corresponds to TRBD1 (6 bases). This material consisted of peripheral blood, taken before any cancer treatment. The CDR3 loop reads CACSGQISTNEKLFF. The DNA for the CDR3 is TGTGCCTGCTCCGGACAGATCTCAACTAATGAAAAACTGTTTTTT.